The 3 T cell receptor beta chains below come from one sample, sequenced in a study of cytomegalovirus exposure and HLA in healthy donors. Repertoires were generated with immunoSEQ multiplex PCR, while TCRdb's copy carries only in-frame clones and drops some. The sample has 60,000 or so clones, about 91% seen once. Sample: PBMCs. These receptors were obtained from a woman aged 30 to 39 in good health and CMV-seronegative.

CDR3 bases: TGTGCCAGCAGTTTATTACCCGGGTCTCCCTACGAGCAGTACTTC. Its protein product is CASSLLPGSPYEQYF. The J gene is TRBJ2-7, the V gene TRBV27, with no clear D. CDR3 size: 15 residues. Germline lookup yields CDR1 MNHEY and CDR2 SMNVEV (reference sequence). V lost 1 base to trimming and J lost 2 bases, with 12 bases between them.

The rearrangement joins TRBV5-1 to TRBJ2-3; no definite D call. Germline lookup yields CDR1 SGHRS and CDR2 YFSETQ. V was cut by 4 bases and J by 0 bases, with 6 bases left in between. This CDR3 is built from 13 residues. The CDR3 DNA reads as TGCGCCAGCAGCCCCCCTAGCACAGATACGCAGTATTTT. Residues: CASSPPSTDTQYF.

V and J are TRBV29-1 and TRBJ2-7; 9 bases line up with TRBD1. CDR3 length equals 14 residues. J was trimmed by 6 bases and V by 4 bases; bases with no gene match: 10. Germline V lookup: CDR1 SQVTM, CDR2 ANQGSEA. The CDR3 bases are TGCAGCGTTGGGGAACAGGGGGCGAGTGCCGAGCAGTACTTC. Amino acids: CSVGEQGASAEQYF.